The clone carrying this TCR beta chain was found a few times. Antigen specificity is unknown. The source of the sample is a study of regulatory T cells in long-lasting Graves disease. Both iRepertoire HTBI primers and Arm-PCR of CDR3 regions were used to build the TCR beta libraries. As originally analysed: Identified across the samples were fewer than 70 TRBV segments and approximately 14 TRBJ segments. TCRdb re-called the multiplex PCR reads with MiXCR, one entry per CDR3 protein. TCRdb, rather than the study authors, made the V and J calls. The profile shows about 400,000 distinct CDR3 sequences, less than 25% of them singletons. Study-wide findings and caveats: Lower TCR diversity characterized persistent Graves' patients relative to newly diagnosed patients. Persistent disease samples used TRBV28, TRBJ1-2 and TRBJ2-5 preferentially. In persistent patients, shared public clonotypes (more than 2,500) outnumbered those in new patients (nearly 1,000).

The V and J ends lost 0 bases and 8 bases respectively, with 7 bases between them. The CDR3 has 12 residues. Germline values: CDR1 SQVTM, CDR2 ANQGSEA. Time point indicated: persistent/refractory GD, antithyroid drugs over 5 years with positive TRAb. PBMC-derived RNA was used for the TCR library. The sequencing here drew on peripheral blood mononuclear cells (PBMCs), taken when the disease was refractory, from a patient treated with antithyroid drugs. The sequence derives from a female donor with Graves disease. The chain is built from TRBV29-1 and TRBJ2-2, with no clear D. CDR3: CSVEDGRGELFF. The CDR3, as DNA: TGCAGCGTTGAAGATGGAAGGGGGGAGCTGTTTTTT.